Below are 22 T cell receptor beta chains sequenced from a single sample in a study of blood T cell repertoires in COVID-19. Libraries were prepared by immunoSEQ multiplex PCR; TCRdb keeps only in-frame clonotypes and omits some of them. The data hold some 700,000 clones, with 80% to 90% observed a single time. Sequenced sample: peripheral blood. These receptors originate from a woman aged 18-30 years with acute or convalescent COVID-19.

The V and J genes are TRBV6-1 and TRBJ1-1; TRBD1 might be the D (6 bases). The CDR3 totals 15 residues. Germline CDR1 is MNHNS and CDR2 is SASEGT. Trimming pared 1 base from V and 0 bases from J, leaving 9 bases between. CDR3 protein: CASSEVRGMNTEAFF. The DNA for the CDR3 is TGTGCCAGCAGTGAAGTTAGGGGGATGAACACTGAAGCTTTCTTT.

The V gene is TRBV7-9, the J gene TRBJ1-2, with TRBD1 matching over 7 bases. The CDR3 spans 15 residues. The germline CDR1 and CDR2 sequences are SEHNR and FQNEAQ (reference sequence). Losses at the gene ends were 5 bases for V and 0 bases for J; bases not matched to a gene: 6. CDR3 in DNA: TGTGCCAGCAGCCTAGGGGACAGAACTAACTATGGCTACACCTTC. Its protein is CASSLGDRTNYGYTF. Supplemented by reference TRBV7-9 and TRBJ1-2, the full variable domain reads DTGVSQNPRHKITKRGQNVTFRCDPISEHNRLYWYRQTLGQGPEFLTYFQNEAQLEKSRLLSDRFSAERPKGSFSTLEIQRTEQGDSAMYLCASSLGDRTNYGYTFGSGTRLTVV.

This clone was seen a few times. The CDR3 nucleotides read TGTGCCATCAGTGAGGGACAGTTGGATGGCTACACCTTC. This translates into CAISEGQLDGYTF. The chain employs TRBV10-3 and TRBJ1-2, with a tentative D call TRBD1 (6 bases). V was pared by 2 bases and J by 6 bases, with 10 bases between. CDR1 and CDR2 from the germline V gene are ENHRY and SYGVKD. This CDR3 has 13 amino acids.

The chain links TRBV7-2 to TRBJ1-1; D gene ambiguous. From germline, CDR1 is SGHTA and CDR2 FQGNSA. This CDR3 has 15 residues. V shed 1 base and J shed 2 bases, with 11 bases lying between them. Written as DNA, the CDR3 is TGTGCCAGCAGCTTAGTTGGAGGGTTTAACACTGAAGCTTTCTTT. Its protein is CASSLVGGFNTEAFF. Full variable domain (missing parts from reference TRBV7-2 and TRBJ1-1): GAGVSQSPSNKVTEKGKDVELRCDPISGHTALYWYRQSLGQGLEFLIYFQGNSAPDKSGLPSDRFSAERTGGSVSTLTIQRTQQEDSAVYLCASSLVGGFNTEAFFGQGTRLTVV.

V and J are TRBV7-9 and TRBJ2-5, with D possibly being TRBD1 (6 bases). V was clipped by 0 bases and J by 0 bases, with 8 bases between them. This CDR3 is 15 amino acids long. Germline lookup yields CDR1 SEHNR and CDR2 FQNEAQ (reference sequence). The chain's CDR3 is CASSLAWTDQETQYF. The DNA of the CDR3 is TGTGCCAGCAGCTTAGCGTGGACAGACCAAGAGACCCAGTACTTC.

This clone was observed a single time. The chain couples TRBV5-1 to TRBJ1-5; D gene uncertain. CDR1 is SGHRS and CDR2 is YFSETQ in the germline V gene. Trimming left V 4 bases short and J 4 bases short, with 15 bases between. CDR3 length: 15 residues. The CDR3 region is CASSAPAGDNQPQHF. CDR3 DNA: TGCGCCAGCAGCGCGCCTGCCGGGGATAATCAGCCCCAGCATTTT.

The chain uses TRBV5-1 and TRBJ2-7, with D possibly matching TRBD2 (6 bases). The CDR3 consists of 13 residues. V lost 0 bases to trimming and J lost 12 bases, with 16 bases between them. CDR1 and CDR2 (germline): SGHRS, YFSETQ. As DNA, the CDR3 is TGCGCCAGCAGCTTGGGGGACTCCTGGGCGCTGTACTTC. This encodes CASSLGDSWALYF.

This clone came up once. J is TRBJ2-5 and V is TRBV6-2 or TRBV6-3; no firm D call. The CDR3 is 10 residues long. Germline values: CDR1 MNHEY, CDR2 SVGEGT. V was clipped by 5 bases and J by 7 bases, with 5 bases between them. The CDR3 sequence is CASSLRTQYF. The DNA of the CDR3 is TGTGCCAGCAGTCTCCGGACCCAGTACTTC.

This rearrangement joins TRBV6-5 to TRBJ2-7; 7 bases are a match to TRBD2. The CDR3 has 14 amino acids. V gave up 2 bases and J gave up 2 bases; unmatched junction bases: 3. Germline CDR1 and CDR2: MNHEY and SVGAGI. CDR3 residues: CASSYGGGPYEQYF. The DNA for the CDR3 is TGTGCCAGCAGTTACGGCGGGGGTCCCTACGAGCAGTACTTC.

This rearrangement joins TRBV5-6 to TRBJ2-7, with 8 bases that match TRBD1. Germline V lookup: CDR1 SGHDT, CDR2 YYEEEE. The CDR3 is 14 amino acids. Trimming removed 4 bases from V and 5 bases from J; junction bases left unmatched: 8. In nucleotides, the CDR3 is TGTGCCAGCAGCCCGTGGACAGGGTCAAACGAGCAGTACTTC. Amino acids: CASSPWTGSNEQYF.

The genes are TRBV7-2 and TRBJ1-5; D remains unclear. The V end was cut by 5 bases, the J end by 7 bases, with 18 bases between. The CDR3 totals 15 residues. The germline gives CDR1 SGHTA, CDR2 FQGNSA. The CDR3 bases are TGTGCCAGCAGCCCAAAGCTGGGGAGCTGGCAGCCCCAGCATTTT. Translation gives CASSPKLGSWQPQHF.

The CDR3 sequence: CASSRTGTSTQETQYF. Here the CDR3 DNA reads TGCGCCAGCAGCAGAACCGGGACTTCCACCCAAGAGACCCAGTACTTC. This rearrangement joins TRBV5-1 to TRBJ2-5; weak D call: TRBD2 (6 bases). The V and J ends lost 4 bases and 1 base respectively, with 17 bases between them. The CDR3 contains 16 residues. Per germline, CDR1 SGHRS and CDR2 YFSETQ.

This clone was counted once. The chain combines TRBV4-3 with TRBJ2-3; 7 bases agree with TRBD2. This CDR3 has 18 amino acids. Germline trimming cut 2 bases from V and 4 bases from J; bases unmatched to any gene: 15. Germline V gene data show CDR1 as LGHNA and CDR2 as YSLEER. The CDR3 region has the DNA TGCGCCAGCAGCCAATACCCAACCGGGACTACCAACGCAGATACGCAGTATTTT. It specifies CASSQYPTGTTNADTQYF.

CDR3 sequence: CASSERRQKNTEAFF. The CDR3 region has the DNA TGTGCCAGCAGTGAAAGGAGACAGAAGAACACTGAAGCTTTCTTT. The chain links TRBV2 to TRBJ1-1, with D possibly TRBD1 on 5 matching bases. Trimming took 2 bases from V and 1 from J, leaving 11 bases between them. This CDR3 region has 15 residues. Germline assignment: CDR1 SNHLY and CDR2 FYNNEI.

V and J are TRBV7-9 and TRBJ2-2; TRBD1 matches at 9 bases. Trimming at V came to 2 bases and at J to 3 bases, leaving 13 bases not matched to a gene. CDR3 length equals 19 residues. CDR1 SEHNR and CDR2 FQNEAQ come from the germline V gene (reference sequence). The CDR3 region has the DNA TGTGCCAGCAGCTTAACCTCCGGGACAGGGCAAAAAGACACCGGGGAGCTGTTTTTT. It encodes CASSLTSGTGQKDTGELFF.

The J gene is TRBJ2-7, the V gene TRBV7-3; TRBD1 matches 7 bases. V lost 1 base, J lost 6 bases, and 18 bases stayed unmatched. The CDR3 is 18 amino acids. Germline lookup yields CDR1 SGHTA and CDR2 FQGTGA. CDR3 bases: TGTGCCAGCAGCTTAAGGGCTTGGGTAGGGGGCGCGAGCTCCGAGCAGTACTTC. This gives the protein CASSLRAWVGGASSEQYF.

The V gene is TRBV27, the J gene TRBJ1-1, with 8 bases lining up with TRBD1. Per germline, CDR1 MNHEY and CDR2 SMNVEV (reference sequence). This CDR3 spans 17 amino acids. Trimming cost V 2 bases and J 1 base; bases outside gene matches: 9. DNA for the CDR3: TGTGCCAGCAGTTTACTCGACTGGACAGGGAGGAACACTGAAGCTTTCTTT. Amino acids: CASSLLDWTGRNTEAFF.

The genes are TRBV5-1 and TRBJ1-2, with 8 bases fitting TRBD1. This CDR3 is 16 amino acids long. V was clipped by 4 bases and J by 4 bases; unmatched bases: 12. Germline CDR1 is SGHRS and CDR2 is YFSETQ. CDR3 in amino acids: CASSRTGQGEIYGYTF. In DNA, the CDR3 is TGCGCCAGCAGCCGAACCGGACAGGGAGAAATCTATGGCTACACCTTC.

Concerning this clone: The same CDR3 can be traced to other DNA sequences in this sample. The chain combines TRBV9 with TRBJ2-3; a possible D gene is TRBD2 (6 bases). Germline CDR1 is SGDLS and CDR2 is YYNGEE. The CDR3 length is 13 residues. V dropped 3 bases and J dropped 1 base, with 6 bases sitting between them. CDR3 sequence reads: CASSAGGTDTQYF. Here the CDR3 DNA reads TGTGCCAGCAGCGCGGGGGGCACAGATACGCAGTATTTT.

The V and J genes are TRBV5-5 and TRBJ1-5; TRBD1 matches at 8 bases. This CDR3 comprises 18 residues. Trimming took 3 bases from V and 2 from J; bases not matched to a gene: 13. Germline CDR1 SGHKS, CDR2 YYEKEE (reference sequence). For the CDR3, the DNA is TGTGCCAGCAGCTCCGGACAGGGAGGGACGAGCCGCAATCAGCCCCAGCATTTT. Translation: CASSSGQGGTSRNQPQHF.

The chain links TRBV27 to TRBJ1-2, with TRBD1 identical over 8 bases. Germline V CDR1 and CDR2: MNHEY, SMNVEV (reference sequence). Germline trimming cut 5 bases from V and 4 bases from J; bases unmatched to any gene: 6. CDR3 length: 14 amino acids. This chain's CDR3 is CASSPGGPFYGYTF. CDR3 in DNA: TGTGCCAGCAGTCCAGGGGGCCCCTTCTATGGCTACACCTTC.

The rearrangement uses TRBV2 and TRBJ1-5; TRBD1 matches at 7 bases. Germline-derived CDR1 and CDR2 are SNHLY and FYNNEI. V trimming: 1 base; J trimming: 2 bases; junction bases outside the gene matches: 2. This CDR3 has 15 residues. This chain's CDR3 is CASSEGQGGNQPQHF. CDR3 DNA sequence: TGTGCCAGCAGTGAAGGACAGGGCGGCAATCAGCCCCAGCATTTT.